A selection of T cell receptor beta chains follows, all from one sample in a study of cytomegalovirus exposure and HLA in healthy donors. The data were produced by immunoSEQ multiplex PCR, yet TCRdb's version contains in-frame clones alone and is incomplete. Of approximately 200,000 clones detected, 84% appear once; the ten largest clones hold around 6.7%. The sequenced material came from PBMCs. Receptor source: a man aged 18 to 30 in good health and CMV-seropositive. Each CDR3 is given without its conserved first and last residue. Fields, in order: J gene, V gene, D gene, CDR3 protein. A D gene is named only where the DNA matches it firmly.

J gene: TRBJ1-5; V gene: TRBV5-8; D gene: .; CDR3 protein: ASSLDRNQPQH
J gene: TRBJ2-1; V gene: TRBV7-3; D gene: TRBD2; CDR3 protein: ASSSQDLAGGHNEQF
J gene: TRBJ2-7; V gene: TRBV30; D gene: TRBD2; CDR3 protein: ACSIGTRVFDEQY
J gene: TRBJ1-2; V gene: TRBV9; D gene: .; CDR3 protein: ASSGRGIYGYT
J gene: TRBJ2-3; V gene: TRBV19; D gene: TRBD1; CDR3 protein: ASSTRQGGLSTDTQY
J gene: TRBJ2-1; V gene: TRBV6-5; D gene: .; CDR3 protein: ASSQNSYNEQF
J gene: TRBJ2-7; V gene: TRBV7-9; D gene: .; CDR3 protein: ASSLGLGSEQY
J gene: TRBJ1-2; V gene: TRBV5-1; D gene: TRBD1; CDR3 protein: ASFGDRGYGYT
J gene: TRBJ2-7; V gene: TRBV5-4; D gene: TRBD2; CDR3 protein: ASSLRLAGSYEQY
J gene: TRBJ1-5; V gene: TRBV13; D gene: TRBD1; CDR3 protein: ASSLGQGAVLGNQPQH
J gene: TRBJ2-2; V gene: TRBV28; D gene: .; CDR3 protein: ASSFLSFGELF
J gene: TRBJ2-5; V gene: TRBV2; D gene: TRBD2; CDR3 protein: ASRLAGAWETQY
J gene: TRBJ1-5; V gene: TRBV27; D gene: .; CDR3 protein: ASSLFRAGVRGPQH
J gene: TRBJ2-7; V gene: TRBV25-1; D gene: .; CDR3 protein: ASSDDRRDSYYEQY
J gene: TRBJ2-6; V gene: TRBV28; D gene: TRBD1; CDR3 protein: ASSPGQVSGANVLT
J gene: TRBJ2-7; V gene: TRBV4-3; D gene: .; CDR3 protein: ASSQAYSGYEQY
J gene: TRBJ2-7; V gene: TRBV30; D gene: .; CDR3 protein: AWSVEDYEQY
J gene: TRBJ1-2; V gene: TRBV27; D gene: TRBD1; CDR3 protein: ASSFSGGSLYGYT
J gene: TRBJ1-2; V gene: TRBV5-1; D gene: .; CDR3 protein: ASSLEGFYGYT
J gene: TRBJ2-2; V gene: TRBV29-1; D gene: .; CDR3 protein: SVRTGGYGTGELF
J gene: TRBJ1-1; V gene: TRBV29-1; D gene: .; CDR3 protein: SADGGGNTEAF
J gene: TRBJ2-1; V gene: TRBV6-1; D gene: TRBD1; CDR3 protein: ASISSGTGANEQF
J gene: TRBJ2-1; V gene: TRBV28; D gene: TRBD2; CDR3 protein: ASSSSSGPYNEQF
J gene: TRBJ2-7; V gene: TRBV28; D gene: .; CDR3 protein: ASSFLGNSYEQY
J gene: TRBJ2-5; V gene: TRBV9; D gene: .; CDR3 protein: ASSVERGLMWETQY
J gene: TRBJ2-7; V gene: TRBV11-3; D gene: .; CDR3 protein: ASSSKEAYEQY
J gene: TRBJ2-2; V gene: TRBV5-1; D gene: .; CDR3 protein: ASSQGLNTGELF
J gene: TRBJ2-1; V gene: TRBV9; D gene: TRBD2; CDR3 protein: ASSVPMGGRADNEQF
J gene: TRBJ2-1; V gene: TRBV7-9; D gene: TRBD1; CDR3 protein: AIQGANEQF
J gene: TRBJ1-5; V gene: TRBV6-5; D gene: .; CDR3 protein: ASSTGSINQPQH
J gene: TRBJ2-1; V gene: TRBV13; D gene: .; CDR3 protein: ASSSGRGGPGQF
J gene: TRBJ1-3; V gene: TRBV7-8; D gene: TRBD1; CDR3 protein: ASSVTGDPGTIY
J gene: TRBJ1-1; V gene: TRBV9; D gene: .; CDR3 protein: ASSVLAGAVGGTEAF
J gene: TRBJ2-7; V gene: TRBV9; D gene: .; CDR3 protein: ASSVSQGTGEQY
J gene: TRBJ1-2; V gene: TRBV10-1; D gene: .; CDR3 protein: KGQGLRGYT
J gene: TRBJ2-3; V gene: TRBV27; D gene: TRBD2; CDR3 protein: ASTASGTSDLPTDTQY
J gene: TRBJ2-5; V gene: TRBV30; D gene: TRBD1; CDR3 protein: AWSRKVPGQQETQY
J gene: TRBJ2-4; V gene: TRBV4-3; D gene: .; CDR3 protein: ASSQDMAKNIQY
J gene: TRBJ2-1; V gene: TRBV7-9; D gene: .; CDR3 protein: ASSLFMNEQF
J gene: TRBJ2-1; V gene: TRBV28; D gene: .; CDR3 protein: ASSLLRETWNEQF
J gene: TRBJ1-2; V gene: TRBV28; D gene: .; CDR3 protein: AYEAGRGGYT
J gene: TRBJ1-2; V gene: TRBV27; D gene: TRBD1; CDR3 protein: ASSRGDRGRGYT
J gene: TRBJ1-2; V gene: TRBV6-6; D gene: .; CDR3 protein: ASSTRDSSFYGYT
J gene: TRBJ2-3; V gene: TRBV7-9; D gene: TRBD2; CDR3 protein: ASSLSGRAADTQY
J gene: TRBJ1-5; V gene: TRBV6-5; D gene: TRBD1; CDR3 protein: ASSWGQGSQPQH
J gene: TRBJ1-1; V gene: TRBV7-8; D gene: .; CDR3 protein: ASSLERGGWDTEAF
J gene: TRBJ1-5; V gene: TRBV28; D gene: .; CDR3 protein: ASSWGEGYQPQH
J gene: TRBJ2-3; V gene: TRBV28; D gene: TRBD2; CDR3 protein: ASSLAVLAGGTDTQY
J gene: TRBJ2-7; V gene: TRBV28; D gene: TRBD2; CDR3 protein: ASSLGGSEQY
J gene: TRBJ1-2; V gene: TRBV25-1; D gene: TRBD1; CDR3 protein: ASRAGTGATYGYT
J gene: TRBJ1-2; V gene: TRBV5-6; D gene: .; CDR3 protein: ASILFDRPNYGYT
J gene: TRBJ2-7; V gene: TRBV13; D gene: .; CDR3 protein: ASSSRQPSYEQY
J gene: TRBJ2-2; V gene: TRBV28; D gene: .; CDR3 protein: ASSSDFPSGELF
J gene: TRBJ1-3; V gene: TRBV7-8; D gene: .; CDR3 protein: ASSPPGIAGNTIY